Reported below is one TCR beta chain. What it recognizes is unknown. The CDR3 spans 13 residues. V was cut by 4 bases and J by 7 bases, with 10 bases left in between. Germline V lookup: CDR1 SGHVS, CDR2 FQNEAQ. These data originate in a study of long-term antiretroviral therapy in people with HIV. Notes on the study in general: Patients on ART gained diversity, which nonetheless stayed below transplant donor controls. Relative to control repertoires, HIV repertoires exhibited narrower CDR3 length ranges.

Version v3.0 of the immunoSEQ assay was performed at survey level. TCRdb's table, derived via immunoSEQ multiplex PCR, lists solely in-frame clones and lacks some. The sample carries more than 11,000 clones, 70% to 85% recorded once. Every donor contributed at least one pre-ART and at least two post-ART PBMC samples. Everyone in the study who had HIV was treated in the United States. The specimen comprised unsorted PBMCs, sampled 1.3 years before starting antiretroviral therapy. This chain joins TRBV7-8 and TRBJ1-4; D call uncertain. This clonotype was sampled from a man in his forties with HIV. The CDR3 coding sequence is TGTGCCAGCAGCTCCCCGCCGGCTGAAAAACTGTTTTTT. It codes for CASSSPPAEKLFF.